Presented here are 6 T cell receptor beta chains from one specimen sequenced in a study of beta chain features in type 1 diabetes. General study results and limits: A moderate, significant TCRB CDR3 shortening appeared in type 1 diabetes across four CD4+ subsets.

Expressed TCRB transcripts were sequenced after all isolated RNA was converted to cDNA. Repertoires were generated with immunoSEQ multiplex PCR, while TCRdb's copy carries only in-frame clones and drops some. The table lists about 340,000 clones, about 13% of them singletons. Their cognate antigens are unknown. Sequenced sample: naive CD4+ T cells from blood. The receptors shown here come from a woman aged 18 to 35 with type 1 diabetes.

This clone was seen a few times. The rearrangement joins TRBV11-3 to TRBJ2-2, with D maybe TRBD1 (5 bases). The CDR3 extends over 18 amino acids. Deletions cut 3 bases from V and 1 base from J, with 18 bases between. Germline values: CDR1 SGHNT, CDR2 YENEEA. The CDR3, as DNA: TGTGCCAGCAGCTTTGAAGACAGATTCGGATTGAACACCGGGGAGCTGTTTTTT. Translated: CASSFEDRFGLNTGELFF. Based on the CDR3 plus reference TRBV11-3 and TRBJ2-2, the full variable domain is EAGVVQSPRYKIIEKKQPVAFWCNPISGHNTLYWYLQNLGQGPELLIRYENEEAVDDSQLPKDRFSAERLKGVDSTLKIQPAELGDSAVYLCASSFEDRFGLNTGELFFGEGSRLTVL.

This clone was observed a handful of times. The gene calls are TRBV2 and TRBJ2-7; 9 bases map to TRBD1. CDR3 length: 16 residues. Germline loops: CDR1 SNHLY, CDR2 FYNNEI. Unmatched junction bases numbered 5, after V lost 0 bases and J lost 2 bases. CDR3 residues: CASSEASGTGTYEQYF. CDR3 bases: TGTGCCAGCAGTGAAGCATCAGGGACAGGGACCTACGAGCAGTACTTC.

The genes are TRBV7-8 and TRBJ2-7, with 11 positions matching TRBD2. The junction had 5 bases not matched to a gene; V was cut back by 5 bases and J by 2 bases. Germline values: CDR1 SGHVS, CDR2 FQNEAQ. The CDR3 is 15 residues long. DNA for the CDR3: TGTGCCAGCAGCGTGACTAGCGGGATCACCTACGAGCAGTACGTC. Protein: CASSVTSGITYEQYV.

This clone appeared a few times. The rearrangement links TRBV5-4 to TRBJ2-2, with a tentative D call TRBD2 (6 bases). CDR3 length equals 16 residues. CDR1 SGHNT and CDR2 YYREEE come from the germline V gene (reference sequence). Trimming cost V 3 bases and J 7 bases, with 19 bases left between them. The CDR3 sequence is CASSSGKGGIGGELFF. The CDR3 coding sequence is TGTGCCAGCAGCTCTGGAAAGGGCGGGATTGGCGGGGAGCTGTTTTTT.

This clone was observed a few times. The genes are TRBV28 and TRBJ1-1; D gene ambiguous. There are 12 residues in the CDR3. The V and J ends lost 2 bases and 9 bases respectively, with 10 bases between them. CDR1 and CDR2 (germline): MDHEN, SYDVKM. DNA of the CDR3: TGTGCCAGCAGTTTAGGAGGAAATCAAGCTTTCTTT. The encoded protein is CASSLGGNQAFF.

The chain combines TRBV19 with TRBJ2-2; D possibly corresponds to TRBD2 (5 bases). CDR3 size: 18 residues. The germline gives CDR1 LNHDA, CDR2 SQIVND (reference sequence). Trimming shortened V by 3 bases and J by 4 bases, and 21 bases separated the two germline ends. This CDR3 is CASSIRGLAPAGTGELFF. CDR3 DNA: TGTGCCAGTAGTATCAGAGGGCTAGCCCCGGCTGGCACCGGGGAGCTGTTTTTT. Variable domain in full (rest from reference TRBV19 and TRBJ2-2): DGGITQSPKYLFRKEGQNVTLSCEQNLNHDAMYWYRQDPGQGLRLIYYSQIVNDFQKGDIAEGYSVSREKKESFPLTVTSAQKNPTAFYLCASSIRGLAPAGTGELFFGEGSRLTVL.